The 15 T cell receptor beta chains in this list originate from one sample, sequenced in a study of cytomegalovirus exposure and HLA in healthy donors. The PCR employed 60 Vbeta primers together with 13 Jbeta primers. Some clones are missing from TCRdb's copy, which holds only in-frame ones; the method was immunoSEQ multiplex PCR. This table holds about 160,000 clones, about 75% found once. Sequencing was performed on PBMCs. All receptors derive from a woman in her forties or fifties in good health and CMV-seropositive.

This clone was picked up a small number of times. This rearrangement joins TRBV27 to TRBJ2-2; 11 bases match TRBD2. Per the germline V gene, CDR1 is MNHEY and CDR2 is SMNVEV (reference sequence). V trimming: 4 bases; J trimming: 2 bases; junction bases outside the gene matches: 15. CDR3 length equals 20 residues. The CDR3 is CASSSIHPRLAGLNTGELFF. Written as DNA, the CDR3 is TGTGCCAGCAGTTCTATACACCCCCGACTAGCGGGGTTAAACACCGGGGAGCTGTTTTTT.

The chain combines TRBV5-1 with TRBJ2-5, with 8 positions matching TRBD2. This CDR3 spans 15 amino acids. The germline V gene has CDR1 SGHRS and CDR2 YFSETQ. Trimming removed 0 bases from V and 4 bases from J; junction bases left unmatched: 5. Written as DNA, the CDR3 is TGCGCCAGCAGCTTGGGGTCAGCGGGAGTAGAGACCCAGTACTTC. Amino acids: CASSLGSAGVETQYF.

This clone was recorded a few times. This chain connects TRBV11-2 to TRBJ1-4; TRBD1 is a possible D gene (5 bases). The germline V gene has CDR1 SGHAT and CDR2 FQNNGV. Trimming stripped 5 bases from V and 8 bases from J, with 15 bases between. The CDR3 is 14 residues long. The CDR3 DNA follows: TGTGCCAGCAGCCGCGGACAAGGTGCCGAAAAACTGTTTTTT. This sequence encodes CASSRGQGAEKLFF.

The genes are TRBV7-2 and TRBJ1-1, with a possible D match to TRBD1 (5 bases). V was pared by 1 base and J by 10 bases, with 19 bases between. Germline CDR1 is SGHTA and CDR2 is FQGNSA. The CDR3 is 15 amino acids. CDR3 protein: CASSLDGQGRRVAFF. The CDR3 coding sequence is TGTGCCAGCAGCTTAGACGGTCAGGGTCGACGAGTAGCTTTCTTT.

This clone was seen a handful of times. This chain joins TRBV18 and TRBJ2-3; D not certain. Trimming took off 1 base at V and 1 base at J, with 6 bases between the two ends. The germline gives CDR1 KGHSH, CDR2 LQKENI. The CDR3 is 14 residues long. This CDR3 reads CASSPRQGTDTQYF. The CDR3 bases are TGTGCCAGCTCACCACGACAAGGCACAGATACGCAGTATTTT.

The V and J genes are TRBV19 and TRBJ1-1, with 9 bases matching TRBD1. V trimming: 5 bases; J trimming: 0 bases; junction bases outside the gene matches: 4. The germline V gene encodes CDR1 LNHDA and CDR2 SQIVND (reference sequence). The CDR3 totals 15 residues. DNA of the CDR3: TGTGCCAGTAGTCCCAGGGACAGGGTGAACACTGAAGCTTTCTTT. Amino acids: CASSPRDRVNTEAFF.

This chain uses TRBV9 with TRBJ2-7, with a possible D match to TRBD1 (6 bases). With 2 bases removed from V and 2 bases from J, the gap between germline ends came to 14 bases. Germline V gene data show CDR1 as SGDLS and CDR2 as YYNGEE. The CDR3 is 15 residues long. DNA for the CDR3: TGTGCCAGCAGCGTGGAAGGGGGAAGAGCCTACGAGCAGTACTTC. Amino acids: CASSVEGGRAYEQYF.

The chain uses TRBV28 and TRBJ2-7, with 11 bases lining up with TRBD2. V was clipped by 1 base and J by 4 bases; unmatched bases: 9. The length of the CDR3 is 17 residues. Germline values: CDR1 MDHEN, CDR2 SYDVKM. As DNA, the CDR3 is TGTGCCAGCAGTTTATCCGTAGCGGGGGGGCTTCCATACGAGCAGTACTTC. Protein: CASSLSVAGGLPYEQYF.

V is TRBV27 and J is TRBJ2-5, with D maybe TRBD2 (5 bases). This CDR3 comprises 14 residues. Germline lookup yields CDR1 MNHEY and CDR2 SMNVEV (reference sequence). Trimming shortened V by 3 bases and J by 5 bases, and 13 bases separated the two germline ends. Here the CDR3 DNA reads TGTGCCAGCAGTTTCGAGGTATCGGGGGAGACCCAGTACTTC. It codes for CASSFEVSGETQYF.

The CDR3 reads CASTYYEKLFF. The CDR3 nucleotides are TGTGCCAGCACTTATTATGAAAAACTGTTTTTT. The chain carries TRBV2 and TRBJ1-4; D call uncertain. The germline V and J ends were trimmed by 7 bases and 6 bases, with 6 bases remaining between them. Germline-derived CDR1 and CDR2 are SNHLY and FYNNEI. The CDR3 totals 11 residues.

This chain connects TRBV7-9 to TRBJ1-1; D remains unclear. Germline V lookup: CDR1 SEHNR, CDR2 FQNEAQ (reference sequence). Trimming removed 1 base from V and 7 bases from J, with 13 bases in between. The CDR3 is 14 residues long. This chain's CDR3 is CASSLVGGPSEAFF. CDR3 nucleotides: TGTGCCAGCAGCTTAGTAGGCGGTCCTAGTGAAGCTTTCTTT.

The chain recombines TRBV7-9 with TRBJ2-7, with 8 positions matching TRBD2. CDR3 length equals 14 residues. The germline gives CDR1 SEHNR, CDR2 FQNEAQ (reference sequence). After removal of 3 bases from V and 4 bases from J, the junction contained 5 bases not matched to a gene. CDR3 amino acids: CASSFPERGYEQYF. The CDR3 bases are TGTGCCAGCAGCTTTCCGGAGCGGGGGTACGAGCAGTACTTC.

This clone was counted a few times. This chain uses TRBV2 with TRBJ2-5; 10 bases map to TRBD2. The trim removed 4 bases at V and 7 bases at J, leaving 12 bases unmatched. CDR1 and CDR2 (germline): SNHLY, FYNNEI. This CDR3 is built from 16 residues. The CDR3 DNA reads TGTGCCAGCAGTGTCGGCCTAGCGGGAGCCGGGGGGACCCAGTACTTC. As protein: CASSVGLAGAGGTQYF.

The chain employs TRBV11-2 and TRBJ2-6; D is perhaps TRBD1 (6 bases). CDR3 length: 16 amino acids. Germline CDR1 and CDR2: SGHAT and FQNNGV. The V end was cut by 6 bases, the J end by 0 bases, with 12 bases between. The CDR3 sequence: CASRAGVRSGANVLTF. For the CDR3, the DNA is TGTGCCAGCAGGGCAGGGGTACGCTCTGGGGCCAACGTCCTGACTTTC.

Only one count was recorded for this clone. The CDR3 loop reads CASSLGRGSTGELFF. CDR3 in DNA: TGCGCCAGCAGCTTGGGGCGGGGTTCGACCGGGGAGCTGTTTTTT. J is TRBJ2-2 and V is TRBV5-1; perhaps TRBD2 as D (6 bases). The V gene lost 0 bases and the J gene lost 5 bases, with 11 bases spanning the gap. The CDR3 totals 15 residues. Germline-derived CDR1 and CDR2 are SGHRS and YFSETQ.